The 9 T cell receptor beta chains reported below all come from one sample, sequenced in a study of graft-versus-host responses after intestinal transplantation. These receptors lack a known antigen. Profiling relied on immunoSEQ multiplex PCR, and the TCRdb table lists in-frame clones only, not all of them. The profile shows about 90,000 clones, roughly 91% of them singletons. The sequenced sample was unstimulated CD8+ T cells sorted from spleen or lymph node cells, obtained before intestinal transplant. These receptors were collected from a human donor who received an intestinal transplant.

This chain joins TRBV5-4 and TRBJ2-1; the match to TRBD2 covers 7 bases. The junction had 0 bases not matched to a gene; V was cut back by 1 base and J by 5 bases. The CDR3 totals 13 residues. From germline, CDR1 is SGHNT and CDR2 YYREEE (reference sequence). CDR3 sequence: CASSLTSDNEQFF. The CDR3, as DNA: TGTGCCAGCAGCTTGACTAGCGACAATGAGCAGTTCTTC.

The chain uses TRBV21-1 and TRBJ1-5; the table's D gene call, TRBD1, was not cross checked with the DNA. TRBV21-1 represents a pseudogene. This CDR3 contains 15 residues. The CDR3 nucleotides read TGTGCCAGCAGCAACGTCGTTTGGGGGCGTCAGCCCCAGCATTTT. Translating gives CASSNVVWGRQPQHF.

This clone was counted a few times. The chain uses TRBV7-2 and TRBJ2-3; 12 nucleotides align to TRBD2. CDR3 size: 16 residues. Per the germline V gene, CDR1 is SGHTA and CDR2 is FQGNSA. Trimming removed 5 bases from V and 2 bases from J; junction bases left unmatched: 5. The DNA of the CDR3 is TGTGCCAGCAGCCGACTAGCGGGGGTATTCACAGATACGCAGTATTTT. This encodes CASSRLAGVFTDTQYF.

The chain couples TRBV7-9 to TRBJ1-1; TRBD1 aligns across 8 bases. With V trimmed by 2 bases and J by 3 bases, 11 bases remained unmatched. This CDR3 has 17 amino acids. CDR1 and CDR2 (germline): SEHNR, FQNEAQ (reference sequence). CDR3 in DNA: TGTGCCAGCAGCTTATTCCCCCAGGGGGCTTTGGACACTGAAGCTTTCTTT. Protein sequence: CASSLFPQGALDTEAFF.

The chain recombines TRBV5-4 with TRBJ2-1; tentative D call: TRBD2 (5 bases). Looked up from germline, CDR1 is SGHNT and CDR2 is YYREEE (reference sequence). The CDR3 loop spans 16 amino acids. Trimming pared 5 bases from V and 0 bases from J, leaving 15 bases between. CDR3 DNA sequence: TGTGCCAGCAGGACCGGCTCGGGGAGCTCCTACAATGAGCAGTTCTTC. Translation gives CASRTGSGSSYNEQFF.

This chain uses TRBV7-2 with TRBJ1-4; tentatively, D is TRBD1 (5 bases). The CDR3 spans 16 residues. Trimming shortened V by 2 bases and J by 0 bases, and 10 bases separated the two germline ends. CDR1 and CDR2 from the germline V gene are SGHTA and FQGNSA. The CDR3 DNA sequence: TGTGCCAGCAGCTTAACGAGACAGACAACTAATGAAAAACTGTTTTTT. Translating gives CASSLTRQTTNEKLFF.

The chain couples TRBV5-6 to TRBJ1-3; D gene ambiguous. This CDR3 spans 16 amino acids. V was pared by 0 bases and J by 0 bases, with 10 bases between. Germline V gene sequence: CDR1 SGHDT, CDR2 YYEEEE. CDR3 loop: CASSLGSFLSGNTIYF. The CDR3 coding sequence is TGTGCCAGCAGCTTGGGTTCGTTTCTCTCTGGAAACACCATATATTTT.

This chain uses TRBV29-1 with TRBJ2-1, with D tentatively TRBD1 (6 bases). V was trimmed by 3 bases and J by 9 bases, leaving 12 bases between them. CDR1 is SQVTM, CDR2 ANQGSEA, per germline. The CDR3 extends over 12 amino acids. DNA for the CDR3: TGCAGCGTTGACCACAGGGTGGGTGAGCAGTTCTTC. Translated: CSVDHRVGEQFF.

The chain recombines TRBV30 with TRBJ1-2, with D maybe TRBD1 (5 bases). CDR1 and CDR2 from the germline V gene are GTSNPN and SVGIG (reference sequence). This CDR3 region has 13 residues. The germline V and J ends were trimmed by 0 bases and 8 bases, with 13 bases remaining between them. CDR3 residues: CAWSVSRVGGYTF. CDR3 DNA: TGTGCCTGGAGTGTAAGCAGGGTTGGAGGCTACACCTTC.